The clone carrying this T cell receptor beta chain was found a few times. Antigen unknown. This record belongs to a study of T cells in Graves' hyperthyroidism and ophthalmopathy. Amplification targeted TCR beta CDR3 regions from RNA transcripts. HTBI primers were used for first-round RT-PCR of the TCR CDR3. Via MiXCR, TCRdb re-called the multiplex PCR reads, giving one row per CDR3 protein. The profile shows about half a million distinct CDR3 sequences, around 21% of them singletons. Regarding the study as a whole: Peripheral blood also featured most of the thyroid clonotypes expanded above 0.001.

Hyperthyroidism patients were newly diagnosed, had disease duration under 2 months, and were aged 18 to 65 years. Every diagnosis used clinical symptoms, serum thyroxine and TRAb, thyroid ultrasound and orbital computed tomography. PBMCs came from around 9.7 ml fresh peripheral blood. This receptor was taken from a man between 18 and 29 years old with Graves' hyperthyroidism. The source material was blood.

The CDR3 DNA reads as TGTGCCAGCAGCCAAGTAACGGGGAGTCAGCCCCAGCATTTT. This translates into CASSQVTGSQPQHF. The rearrangement uses TRBV3-1 and TRBJ1-5, with D unresolved. Trimming shortened V by 1 base and J by 6 bases, and 10 bases separated the two germline ends. The CDR3 runs to 14 residues. The germline CDR1 and CDR2 sequences are LGHDT and YNNKEL (reference sequence).